This TCR beta chain comes out of a study of T cells after yellow fever vaccination. This clonotype was seen ten or more times. One end of the junction varies from germline; a read error may be responsible. UMIs and a universal primer site were added when TCR cDNA was made by 5'RACE template switching. MiXCR, run by TCRdb on the 5' RACE reads, gives a single entry per CDR3 protein. The sample lists a few hundred thousand distinct CDR3 sequences; about 5.2% were seen once. This CDR3 spans 12 amino acids. Germline lookup yields CDR1 SGHRS and CDR2 YFSETQ. The source material was CD4+ T cells sorted from PBMCs, sampled on the day of the yellow fever booster vaccination. The origin of this receptor is a young man who received the YFV17D yellow fever vaccine. The chain combines TRBV5-1 with TRBJ2-5, with a tentative D call TRBD2 (6 bases). Written as DNA, the CDR3 is TGTGCCAGCAGCTTACGGGGGGAGACCCAGTACTTC. This gives the protein CASSLRGETQYF.